This T cell receptor (beta chain) was sequenced for a study of T cells in Graves' hyperthyroidism and ophthalmopathy. This clonotype has ten or more counts. Its antigen is unidentified. Based on clinical symptoms, serum thyroxine and TRAb, thyroid ultrasound and orbital computed tomography, diagnoses were reached. Fresh peripheral blood, roughly 10 ml of it, supplied the PBMCs. From germline, CDR1 is SGHAT and CDR2 FQNNGV. V dropped 3 bases and J dropped 8 bases, with 13 bases sitting between them. This CDR3 has 13 amino acids. Whole-study results and caveats: Ophthalmopathy and stable hyperthyroidism were told apart by a 13 V-J model. Expanded thyroid clonotypes (above 0.001) were mostly also found in blood.

Authors of the study amplified TCR beta CDR3 regions from RNA transcripts. The HTBI primer set served for first-round RT-PCR of the TCR CDR3. MiXCR, run by TCRdb on the multiplex PCR reads, gives a single entry per CDR3 protein. The table includes about 680,000 distinct CDR3 sequences, 30% to 40% detected once. Sequencing was performed on blood. This sequence originates from a woman in her thirties or forties with Graves' hyperthyroidism. The chain combines TRBV11-2 with TRBJ1-2; D is possibly TRBD1 (5 bases). Written as DNA, the CDR3 is TGTGCCAGCAGCTTCGCGGCAGGGAGGGGCTACACCTTC. The encoded protein is CASSFAAGRGYTF.